Listed here are 28 T cell receptor beta chains from one sample, sequenced in a study of blood T cell repertoires in COVID-19. The protocol was immunoSEQ multiplex PCR, while the TCRdb copy is restricted to in-frame clones and leaves out a portion. The top ten hold 0.85% to 0.9% of the sample, which has 250,000 or so clones, about 90% seen once. What was sequenced was PBMCs or T cells enriched from blood (not recorded which). These receptor sequences come from a man in his forties or fifties who had been exposed to COVID-19.

V gene TRBV7-8 combines with J gene TRBJ2-2; 8 bases match TRBD2. CDR1 is SGHVS and CDR2 is FQNEAQ in the germline V gene. This CDR3 is built from 17 residues. Unmatched junction bases numbered 9, after V lost 1 base and J lost 5 bases. The CDR3 region has the DNA TGTGCCAGCAGCTTAGTGTTCGGGACTAGACCTACCGGGGAGCTGTTTTTT. This translates into CASSLVFGTRPTGELFF.

This chain uses TRBV28 with TRBJ1-2; no firm D call. Deletions cut 6 bases from V and 0 bases from J, with 11 bases between. The CDR3 contains 14 residues. Germline CDR1 reads MDHEN; CDR2 reads SYDVKM. The CDR3 DNA follows: TGTGCCAGCAGGGAGGGCAGAACTAACTATGGCTACACCTTC. This translates into CASREGRTNYGYTF.

CDR3 sequence (DNA): TGTGCCCATTCGGGGGGGGTCACTGAAGCTTTCTTT. As protein: CAHSGGVTEAFF. V gene TRBV30 combines with J gene TRBJ1-1, with a possible D match to TRBD1 (5 bases). The CDR3 sequence is 12 residues long. Germline V gives CDR1 GTSNPN, CDR2 SVGIG (reference sequence). Trimming stripped 8 bases from V and 4 bases from J, with 14 bases between.

The chain has TRBV24-1 and TRBJ2-1; 9 bases are shared with TRBD1. Germline CDR1 and CDR2: KGHDR and SFDVKD. V was pared by 3 bases and J by 9 bases, with 11 bases of the junction left unmatched. The CDR3 is made up of 16 amino acids. The DNA of the CDR3 is TGTGCCACCAGTGATATACCTGGACAGGGGTCGGGTGAGCAGTTCTTC. Translated: CATSDIPGQGSGEQFF.

The chain joins TRBV9 to TRBJ1-5, with 9 bases identical to TRBD1. This CDR3 region has 15 residues. The V and J ends lost 3 bases and 3 bases, in that order; junction bases with no gene match: 4. CDR1 and CDR2 (germline): SGDLS, YYNGEE. CDR3 sequence: CASSGTGEVNQPQHF. CDR3 nucleotide sequence: TGTGCCAGCAGCGGGACAGGGGAGGTCAATCAGCCCCAGCATTTT.

J is TRBJ2-1 and V is TRBV2; D perhaps matches TRBD2 (5 bases). Germline values: CDR1 SNHLY, CDR2 FYNNEI. The CDR3 contains 15 residues. Trimming cost V 5 bases and J 7 bases, with 18 bases left between them. The CDR3: CASSLERAGSNEQFF. The CDR3, as DNA: TGTGCCAGCAGTCTTGAGAGGGCGGGTTCAAATGAGCAGTTCTTC.

This chain links TRBV6-6 with TRBJ2-7, with 10 bases identical to TRBD1. V shed 4 bases, J shed 10 bases, and the junction held 16 bases outside the gene matches. CDR3 length: 16 residues. Germline CDR1 reads MNHNY; CDR2 reads SVGAGI (reference sequence). CDR3 residues: CASSSSAGTGANTQYF. The CDR3 coding sequence is TGTGCCAGCAGTTCTTCAGCCGGGACAGGGGCCAACACCCAGTACTTC.

V usage is TRBV5-1 and J usage is TRBJ1-3; the match to TRBD1 covers 8 bases. The CDR3 runs to 16 residues. Germline V gene data show CDR1 as SGHRS and CDR2 as YFSETQ. V trimming: 4 bases; J trimming: 3 bases; junction bases outside the gene matches: 9. The CDR3 loop reads CASSADRVSSGNTIYF. The CDR3 DNA reads as TGCGCCAGCAGCGCGGACAGGGTGTCGAGTGGAAACACCATATATTTT. The whole variable domain, remainder taken from reference TRBV5-1 and TRBJ1-3, is KAGVTQTPRYLIKTRGQQVTLSCSPISGHRSVSWYQQTPGQGLQFLFEYFSETQRNKGNFPGRFSGRQFSNSRSEMNVSTLELGDSALYLCASSADRVSSGNTIYFGEGSWLTVV.

The chain uses TRBV12-2 and TRBJ2-2; TRBD2, the table's D call, was not compared with the DNA. TRBV12-2 has pseudogene status. The CDR3 sequence is 21 residues long. This CDR3 reads CASRLGLAGAVSAPNTGELFF. In DNA form, the CDR3 reads TGTGCAAGTCGCTTAGGACTAGCGGGAGCTGTAAGCGCGCCGAACACCGGGGAGCTGTTTTTT.

In this sample, this clone turned up once. This chain joins TRBV28 and TRBJ1-2; maybe TRBD1 (6 bases). Trimming removed 5 bases at V and 8 bases at J, with 15 bases between. The germline V gene encodes CDR1 MDHEN and CDR2 SYDVKM. The CDR3 is 13 amino acids. The CDR3 DNA reads TGTGCCAGCAGTGACTACAGGGTTGGGGGCTACACCTTC. Translation: CASSDYRVGGYTF.

The chain carries TRBV5-1 and TRBJ2-7; the D is unclear. CDR1 and CDR2 (germline): SGHRS, YFSETQ. V gave up 2 bases and J gave up 2 bases, with 14 bases separating them. The CDR3 loop spans 15 amino acids. The CDR3 DNA reads TGCGCCAGCAGCTTCAGGCCTTCCGATACCTACGAGCAGTACTTC. This sequence encodes CASSFRPSDTYEQYF. Looking up the rest from reference TRBV5-1 and TRBJ2-7 gives the full variable domain: KAGVTQTPRYLIKTRGQQVTLSCSPISGHRSVSWYQQTPGQGLQFLFEYFSETQRNKGNFPGRFSGRQFSNSRSEMNVSTLELGDSALYLCASSFRPSDTYEQYFGPGTRLTVT.

This chain links TRBV6-4 with TRBJ2-7, with 8 bases aligning to TRBD2. This CDR3 comprises 14 residues. V was clipped by 6 bases and J by 4 bases; unmatched bases: 8. Germline V gene data show CDR1 as MRHNA and CDR2 as SNTAGT. The CDR3 spells CASRREGSGYEQYV. CDR3 DNA: TGTGCCAGCAGACGGGAGGGGTCGGGATACGAGCAGTACGTC.

This rearrangement joins TRBV5-1 to TRBJ1-2; a weak D match, TRBD1 (5 bases). Trimming left V 0 bases short and J 4 bases short, with 16 bases between. CDR1 is SGHRS, CDR2 YFSETQ, per germline. The CDR3 runs to 16 residues. The CDR3 sequence is CASSLAPGSNIYGYTF. In DNA, the CDR3 is TGCGCCAGCAGCTTGGCCCCAGGGTCGAATATCTATGGCTACACCTTC.

V gene TRBV24-1 combines with J gene TRBJ1-2; 9 bases are a match to TRBD1. The V gene's germline CDR1 is KGHDR and CDR2 SFDVKD. The CDR3 has 16 residues. Trimming at V came to 2 bases and at J to 3 bases, leaving 6 bases not matched to a gene. CDR3 in DNA: TGTGCCACCAGTGATTCCCGACAGGGGGAATACTATGGCTACACCTTC. Its protein is CATSDSRQGEYYGYTF.

This chain joins TRBV24-1 and TRBJ2-3, with TRBD1 matching 7 bases. The CDR3 totals 17 residues. Germline V gene lookup returns CDR1 KGHDR and CDR2 SFDVKD. The V and J ends lost 0 bases and 1 base, in that order; junction bases with no gene match: 6. The CDR3 is CATSDLGAGGGTDTQYF. For the CDR3, the DNA is TGTGCCACCAGTGATTTGGGGGCAGGGGGAGGCACAGATACGCAGTATTTT.

This chain uses TRBV15 with TRBJ1-3; 11 bases agree with TRBD1. With V trimmed by 3 bases and J by 4 bases, 5 bases remained unmatched. Looked up from germline, CDR1 is LNHNV and CDR2 is YYDKDF (reference sequence). The CDR3 length is 16 residues. CDR3 residues: CATSRGQGGVGNTIYF. The CDR3 nucleotides are TGTGCCACCAGCAGGGGACAGGGGGGAGTGGGAAACACCATATATTTT.

The gene calls are TRBV12-3 or TRBV12-4 and TRBJ1-1; TRBD1 might be the D (6 bases). V lost 6 bases, J lost 1 base, and 9 bases lay in between. The CDR3 runs to 13 residues. CDR3 sequence: CASRETGNTEAFF. The CDR3 DNA is TGTGCCAGCAGAGAGACAGGGAACACTGAAGCTTTCTTT.

The CDR3 region has the DNA TGTGCCACAGGGCAAGGCTACACCTTC. This translates into CATGQGYTF. V is TRBV19 and J is TRBJ1-2; D possibly corresponds to TRBD1 (5 bases). The CDR3 sequence is 9 residues long. V dropped 10 bases and J dropped 8 bases, with 8 bases sitting between them. Germline CDR1 and CDR2: LNHDA and SQIVND (reference sequence). Full variable domain (rest looked up from reference TRBV19 and TRBJ1-2): DGGITQSPKYLFRKEGQNVTLSCEQNLNHDAMYWYRQDPGQGLRLIYYSQIVNDFQKGDIAEGYSVSREKKESFPLTVTSAQKNPTAFYLCATGQGYTFGSGTRLTVV.

The chain links TRBV28 to TRBJ1-3; D uncertain. Between the trimmed V and J ends, which lost 10 bases and 6 bases, there was a span of 10 bases. The CDR3 contains 11 residues. Germline-derived CDR1 and CDR2 are MDHEN and SYDVKM. The CDR3 region has the DNA TGTGCCACCGGGAGGGAAAACACCATATATTTT. The encoded protein is CATGRENTIYF.

The V call is TRBV4-2, the J call TRBJ1-1; D is ambiguous. V dropped 4 bases and J dropped 5 bases, with 14 bases sitting between them. The CDR3 contains 14 residues. Germline V gives CDR1 LGHNA, CDR2 YNFKEQ. The CDR3 sequence is CASSPIPRRTEAFF. In DNA form, the CDR3 reads TGTGCCAGCAGCCCAATCCCTAGGAGGACTGAAGCTTTCTTT.

The J gene is TRBJ2-1, the V gene TRBV6-5; 11 nucleotides align to TRBD2. The germline gives CDR1 MNHEY, CDR2 SVGAGI. The CDR3 spans 15 residues. V lost 2 bases, J lost 7 bases, and 4 bases stayed unmatched. CDR3 sequence (DNA): TGTGCCAGCAGTTACCTAGCGGGAGGAGTTAATGAGCAGTTCTTC. Protein product: CASSYLAGGVNEQFF.

The J gene is TRBJ1-3, the V gene TRBV16; 8 bases match TRBD1. This CDR3 is built from 16 residues. The V gene's germline CDR1 is KGHSY and CDR2 FQNENV. J lost 4 bases, V lost 7 bases, and 12 bases had no gene match. The CDR3 protein is CASKKRQGLGGNTIYF. The CDR3 nucleotides read TGTGCCAGCAAGAAGAGACAGGGGCTAGGAGGAAACACCATATATTTT.

The chain combines TRBV14 with TRBJ1-4; 8 positions agree with TRBD1. The CDR3 contains 14 residues. CDR1 SGHDN and CDR2 FVKESK come from the germline V gene. V dropped 5 bases and J dropped 8; count of bases not matched to a gene: 7. The CDR3 region is CASSWQGAGEKLFF. The DNA of the CDR3 is TGTGCCAGCAGCTGGCAGGGGGCTGGAGAAAAACTGTTTTTT.

This chain joins TRBV15 and TRBJ1-5; D might be TRBD1 (5 bases). V lost 6 bases and J lost 11, with 14 bases in between. This CDR3 has 12 amino acids. Germline CDR1 LNHNV, CDR2 YYDKDF (reference sequence). In nucleotides, the CDR3 is TGTGCCACCAGGGGATACGGGGGAACCCAGCATTTT. Residues: CATRGYGGTQHF.

This chain uses TRBV5-6 with TRBJ2-5; 14 bases fit TRBD2. Trimming removed 3 bases from V and 4 bases from J; junction bases left unmatched: 5. The germline V gene has CDR1 SGHDT and CDR2 YYEEEE. The CDR3 extends over 16 amino acids. The CDR3 spells CASSWGTSGSGETQYF. The CDR3 DNA reads as TGTGCCAGCAGCTGGGGGACTAGCGGGAGTGGAGAGACCCAGTACTTC.

V gene TRBV21-1 combines with J gene TRBJ1-1; the table calls TRBD1, which could not be checked here. TRBV21-1 is noted as a pseudogene. This CDR3 is built from 15 residues. Here the CDR3 reads CASSKPRATNTEAFF. The CDR3, as DNA: TGTGCCAGCAGCAAACCCAGGGCCACGAACACTGAAGCTTTCTTT.

This sequence joins TRBV29-1 and TRBJ2-2; 10 bases fit TRBD2. The J segment lost 4 bases and the V segment lost 6 bases, leaving 8 bases of the junction unmatched. This CDR3 is built from 15 residues. CDR1 is SQVTM and CDR2 is ANQGSEA in the germline V gene. CDR3 sequence (DNA): TGCAGCGTGGCCGAACGGACTAGCGGCACCGGGGAGCTGTTTTTT. Translation: CSVAERTSGTGELFF.

This chain joins TRBV15 and TRBJ2-1; a possible D gene is TRBD2 (5 bases). The CDR3 is 18 residues long. Germline CDR1 is LNHNV and CDR2 is YYDKDF (reference sequence). Trimming shortened V by 5 bases and J by 5 bases, and 25 bases separated the two germline ends. The CDR3, as DNA: TGTGCCACCAGCGCGTCGCTGAGAGATATAGCGCTTAACAATGAGCAGTTCTTC. This gives the protein CATSASLRDIALNNEQFF.